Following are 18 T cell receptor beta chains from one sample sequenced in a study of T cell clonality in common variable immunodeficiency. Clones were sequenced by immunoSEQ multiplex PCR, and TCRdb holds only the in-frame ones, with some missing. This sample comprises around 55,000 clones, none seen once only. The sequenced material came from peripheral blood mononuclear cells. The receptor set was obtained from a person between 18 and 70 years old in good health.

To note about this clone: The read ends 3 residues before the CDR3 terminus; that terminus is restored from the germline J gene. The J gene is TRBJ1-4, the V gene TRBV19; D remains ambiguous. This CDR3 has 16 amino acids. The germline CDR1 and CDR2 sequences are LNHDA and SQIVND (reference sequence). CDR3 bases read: TGTGCCAGTACTATGACACGGAGCTCCTATAATTCACCA. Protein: CASTMTRSSYNSP. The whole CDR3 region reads CASTMTRSSYNSPLFF.

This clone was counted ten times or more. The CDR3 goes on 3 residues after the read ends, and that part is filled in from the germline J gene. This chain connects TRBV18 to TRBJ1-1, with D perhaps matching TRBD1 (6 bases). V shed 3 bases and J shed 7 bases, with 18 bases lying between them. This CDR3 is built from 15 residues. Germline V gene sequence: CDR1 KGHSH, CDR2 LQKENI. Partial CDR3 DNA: TGTGCCAGCTCACCCTATTCGGGGGGCAATGGTGAA. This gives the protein CASSPYSGGNGE. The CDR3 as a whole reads CASSPYSGGNGEAFF.

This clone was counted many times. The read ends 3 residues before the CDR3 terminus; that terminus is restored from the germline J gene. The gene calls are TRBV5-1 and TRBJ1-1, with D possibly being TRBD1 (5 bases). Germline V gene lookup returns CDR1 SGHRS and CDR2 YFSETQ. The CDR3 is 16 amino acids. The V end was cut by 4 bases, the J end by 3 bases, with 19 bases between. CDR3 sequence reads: CASSIWDSKVYTEAFF. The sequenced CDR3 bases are TGCGCCAGCAGCATATGGGACTCCAAAGTTTACACTGAA. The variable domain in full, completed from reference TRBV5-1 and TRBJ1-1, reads KAGVTQTPRYLIKTRGQQVTLSCSPISGHRSVSWYQQTPGQGLQFLFEYFSETQRNKGNFPGRFSGRQFSNSRSEMNVSTLELGDSALYLCASSIWDSKVYTEAFFGQGTRLTVV.

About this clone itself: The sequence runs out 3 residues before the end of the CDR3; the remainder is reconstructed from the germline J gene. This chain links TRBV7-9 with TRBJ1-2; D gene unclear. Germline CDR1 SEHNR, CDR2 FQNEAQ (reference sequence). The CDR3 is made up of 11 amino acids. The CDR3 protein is CASSLTSDYTF. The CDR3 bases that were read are TGTGCCAGCAGCTTAACTAGTGAC.

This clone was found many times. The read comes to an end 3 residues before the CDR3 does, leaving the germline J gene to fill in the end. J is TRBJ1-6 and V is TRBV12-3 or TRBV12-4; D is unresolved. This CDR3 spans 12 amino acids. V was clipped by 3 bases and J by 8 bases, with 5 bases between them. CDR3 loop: CASSFIDSPLHF. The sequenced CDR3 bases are TGTGCCAGCAGTTTTATCGATTCACCC.

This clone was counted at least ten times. The CDR3 protein is CAWMSRGGAEAFF. The sequenced part of the CDR3 DNA is TGTGCCTGGATGTCCCGTGGAGGGGCTGAA. The chain is built from TRBV30 and TRBJ1-1; tentative D call: TRBD1 (5 bases). The read stops 3 residues short of the end of the CDR3; the missing end is completed from the germline J gene. This CDR3 has 13 residues. Trimming removed 4 bases from V and 6 bases from J, with 15 bases in between. CDR1 and CDR2 (germline): GTSNPN, SVGIG (reference sequence).

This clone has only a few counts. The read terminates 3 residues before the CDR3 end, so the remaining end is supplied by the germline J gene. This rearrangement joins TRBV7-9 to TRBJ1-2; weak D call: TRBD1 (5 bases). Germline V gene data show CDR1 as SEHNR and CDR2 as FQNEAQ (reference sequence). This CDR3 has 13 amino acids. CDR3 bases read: TGTGCCAGCAGCTTGGGGCTATACAATGAC. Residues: CASSLGLYND. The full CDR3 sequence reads CASSLGLYNDYTF.

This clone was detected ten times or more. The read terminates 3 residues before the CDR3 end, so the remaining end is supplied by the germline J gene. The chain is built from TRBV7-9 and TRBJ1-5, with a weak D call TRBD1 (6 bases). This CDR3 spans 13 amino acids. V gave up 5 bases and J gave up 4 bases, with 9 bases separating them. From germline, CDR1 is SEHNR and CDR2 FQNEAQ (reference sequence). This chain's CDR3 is CASSKGGNQPQHF. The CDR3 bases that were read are TGTGCCAGCAGCAAAGGGGGAAATCAGCCC. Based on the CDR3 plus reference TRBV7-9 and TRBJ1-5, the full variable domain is DTGVSQNPRHKITKRGQNVTFRCDPISEHNRLYWYRQTLGQGPEFLTYFQNEAQLEKSRLLSDRFSAERPKGSFSTLEIQRTEQGDSAMYLCASSKGGNQPQHFGDGTRLSIL.

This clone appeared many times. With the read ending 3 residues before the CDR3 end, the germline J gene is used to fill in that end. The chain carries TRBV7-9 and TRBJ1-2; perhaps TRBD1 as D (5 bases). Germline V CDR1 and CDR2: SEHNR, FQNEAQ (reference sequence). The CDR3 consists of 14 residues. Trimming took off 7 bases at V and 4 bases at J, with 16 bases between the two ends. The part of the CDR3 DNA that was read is TGTGCCAGCACCGATGTGGGGGGTCCCTATGGC. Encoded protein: CASTDVGGPYG. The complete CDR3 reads CASTDVGGPYGYTF.

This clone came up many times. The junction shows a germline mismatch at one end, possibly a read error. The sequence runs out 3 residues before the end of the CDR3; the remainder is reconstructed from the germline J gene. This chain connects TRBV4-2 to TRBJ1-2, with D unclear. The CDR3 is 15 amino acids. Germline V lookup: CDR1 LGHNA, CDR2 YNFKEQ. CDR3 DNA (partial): TGCGCCAGCAGCCAAGATAGTAGCCTCACCTATGGC. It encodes CASSQDSSLTYG. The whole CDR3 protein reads CASSQDSSLTYGYTF.

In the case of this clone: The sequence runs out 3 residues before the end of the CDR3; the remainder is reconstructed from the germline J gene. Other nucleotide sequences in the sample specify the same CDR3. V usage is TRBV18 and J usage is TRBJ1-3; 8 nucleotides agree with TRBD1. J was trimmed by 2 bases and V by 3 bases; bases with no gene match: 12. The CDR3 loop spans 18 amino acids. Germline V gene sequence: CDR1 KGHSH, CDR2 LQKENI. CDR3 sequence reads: CASSPQPGGFFTGNTIYF. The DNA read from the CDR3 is TGTGCCAGCTCACCTCAGCCAGGGGGCTTCTTTACTGGAAACACC. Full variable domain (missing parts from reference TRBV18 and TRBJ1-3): NAGVMQNPRHLVRRRGQEARLRCSPMKGHSHVYWYRQLPEEGLKFMVYLQKENIIDESGMPKERFSAEFPKEGPSILRIQQVVRGDSAAYFCASSPQPGGFFTGNTIYFGEGSWLTVV.

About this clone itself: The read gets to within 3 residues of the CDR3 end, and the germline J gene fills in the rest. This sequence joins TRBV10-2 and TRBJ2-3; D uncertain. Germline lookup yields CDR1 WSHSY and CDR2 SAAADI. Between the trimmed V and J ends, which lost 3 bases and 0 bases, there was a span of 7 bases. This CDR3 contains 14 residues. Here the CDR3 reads CASSDLRSTDTQYF. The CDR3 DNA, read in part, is TGCGCCAGCAGTGATTTGCGGAGCACAGATACG.

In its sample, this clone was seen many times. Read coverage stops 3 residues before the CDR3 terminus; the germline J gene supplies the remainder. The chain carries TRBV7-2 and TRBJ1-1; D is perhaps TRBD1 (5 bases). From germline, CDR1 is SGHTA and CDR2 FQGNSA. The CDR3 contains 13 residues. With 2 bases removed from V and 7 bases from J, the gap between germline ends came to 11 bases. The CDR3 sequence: CASSLRGLGEAFF. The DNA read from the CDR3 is TGTGCCAGCAGCTTAAGGGGTCTGGGTGAA. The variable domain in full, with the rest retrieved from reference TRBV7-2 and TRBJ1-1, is GAGVSQSPSNKVTEKGKDVELRCDPISGHTALYWYRQSLGQGLEFLIYFQGNSAPDKSGLPSDRFSAERTGGSVSTLTIQRTQQEDSAVYLCASSLRGLGEAFFGQGTRLTVV.

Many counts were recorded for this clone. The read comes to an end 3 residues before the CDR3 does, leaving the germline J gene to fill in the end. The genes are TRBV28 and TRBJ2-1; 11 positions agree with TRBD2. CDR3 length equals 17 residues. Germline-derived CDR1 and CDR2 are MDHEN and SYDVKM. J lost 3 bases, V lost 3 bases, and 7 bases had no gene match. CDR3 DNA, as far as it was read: TGTGCCAGCAGTTTCCGCACTAGCGGGAGTGTCTACAATGAG. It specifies CASSFRTSGSVYNE. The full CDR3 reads CASSFRTSGSVYNEQFF.

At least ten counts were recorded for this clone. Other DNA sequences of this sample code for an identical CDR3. The sequenced part of the CDR3 DNA is TGTGCCAGCAGCTTCACGGGGTTGGGCAATCAGCCC. It yields the protein CASSFTGLGNQP. The entire CDR3 is CASSFTGLGNQPQHF. The rearrangement uses TRBV7-8 and TRBJ1-5; no definite D call. The read stops 3 residues short of the end of the CDR3; the missing end is completed from the germline J gene. Germline V gene lookup returns CDR1 SGHVS and CDR2 FQNEAQ. Deletions cut 3 bases from V and 2 bases from J, with 11 bases between. This CDR3 comprises 15 residues. The complete variable domain, with remaining parts taken from reference TRBV7-8 and TRBJ1-5, reads GAGVSQSPRYKVAKRGQDVALRCDPISGHVSLFWYQQALGQGPEFLTYFQNEAQLDKSGLPSDRFFAERPEGSVSTLKIQRTQQEDSAVYLCASSFTGLGNQPQHFGDGTRLSIL.

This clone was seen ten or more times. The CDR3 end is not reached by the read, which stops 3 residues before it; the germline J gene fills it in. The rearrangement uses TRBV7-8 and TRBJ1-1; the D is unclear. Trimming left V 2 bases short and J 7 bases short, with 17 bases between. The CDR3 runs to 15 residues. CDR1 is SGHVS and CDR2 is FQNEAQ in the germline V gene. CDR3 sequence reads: CASSLSWAATYEAFF. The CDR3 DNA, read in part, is TGTGCCAGCAGCTTATCTTGGGCCGCGACCTATGAA. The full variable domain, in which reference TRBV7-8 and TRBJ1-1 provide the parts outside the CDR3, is GAGVSQSPRYKVAKRGQDVALRCDPISGHVSLFWYQQALGQGPEFLTYFQNEAQLDKSGLPSDRFFAERPEGSVSTLKIQRTQQEDSAVYLCASSLSWAATYEAFFGQGTRLTVV.

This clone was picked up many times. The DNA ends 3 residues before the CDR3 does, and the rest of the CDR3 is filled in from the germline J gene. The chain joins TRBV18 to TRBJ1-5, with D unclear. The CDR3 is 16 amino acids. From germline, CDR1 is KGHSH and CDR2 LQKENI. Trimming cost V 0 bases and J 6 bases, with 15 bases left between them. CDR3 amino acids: CASSPPQSMIGQPQHF. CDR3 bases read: TGTGCCAGCTCACCACCGCAAAGTATGATCGGTCAGCCC.

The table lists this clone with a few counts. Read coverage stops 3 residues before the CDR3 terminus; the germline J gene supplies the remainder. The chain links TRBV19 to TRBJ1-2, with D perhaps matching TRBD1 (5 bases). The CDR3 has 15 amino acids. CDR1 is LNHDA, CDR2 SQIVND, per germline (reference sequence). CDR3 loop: CASSISRVGSYDYTF. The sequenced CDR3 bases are TGTGCCAGTAGTATATCCAGGGTGGGCTCCTACGAC.